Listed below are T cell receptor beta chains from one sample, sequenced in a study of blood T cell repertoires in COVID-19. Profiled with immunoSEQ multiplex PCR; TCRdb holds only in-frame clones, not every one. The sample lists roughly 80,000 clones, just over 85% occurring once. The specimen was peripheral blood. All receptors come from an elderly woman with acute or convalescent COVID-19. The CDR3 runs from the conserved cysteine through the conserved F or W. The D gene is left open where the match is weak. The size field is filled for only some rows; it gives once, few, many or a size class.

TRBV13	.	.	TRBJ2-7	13	CASSPPGGHEQYF	TGTGCCAGCAGCCCCCCAGGCGGGCACGAGCAGTACTTC
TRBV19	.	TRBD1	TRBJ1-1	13	CASSNRGLGEAFF	TGTGCCAGTAGTAACAGGGGGCTAGGTGAAGCTTTCTTT
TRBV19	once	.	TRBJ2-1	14	CASKEGRRFSEQFF	TGTGCCAGTAAGGAGGGGCGACGATTCAGTGAGCAGTTCTTC
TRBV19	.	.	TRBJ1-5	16	CASSGQTPGSNQPQHF	TGTGCCAGTAGTGGACAAACCCCCGGGAGCAATCAGCCCCAGCATTTT
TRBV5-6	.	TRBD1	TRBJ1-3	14	CASSSGQVGNTIYF	TGTGCCAGCAGCTCGGGACAGGTTGGAAACACCATATATTTT
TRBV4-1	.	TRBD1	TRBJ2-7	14	CASSLQGQGSEQYF	TGCGCCAGCAGCCTTCAAGGACAGGGTTCCGAGCAGTACTTC
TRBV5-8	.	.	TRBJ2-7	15	CASSPSGNGPYEQYF	TGTGCCAGCAGCCCAAGCGGAAACGGGCCCTACGAGCAGTACTTC
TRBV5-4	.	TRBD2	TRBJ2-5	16	CASSLGLAGYQETQYF	TGTGCCAGCAGTTTAGGACTAGCGGGATACCAAGAGACCCAGTACTTC
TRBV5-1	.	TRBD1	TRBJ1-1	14	CASSLFVGQGIAFF	TGCGCCAGCAGCCTCTTCGTCGGACAGGGAATAGCTTTCTTT
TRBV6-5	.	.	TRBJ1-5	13	CASSYSRNQPQHF	TGTGCCAGCAGTTACTCGAGAAATCAGCCCCAGCATTTT
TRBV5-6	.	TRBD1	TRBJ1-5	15	CASSETDRPNQPQHF	TGTGCCAGCAGCGAGACGGACAGGCCCAATCAGCCCCAGCATTTT
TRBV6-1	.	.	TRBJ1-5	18	CASSEGSGRPISNQPQHF	TGTGCCAGCAGTGAAGGTTCAGGCAGACCTATAAGTAATCAGCCCCAGCATTTT
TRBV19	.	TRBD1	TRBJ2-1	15	CASSTPGQVKNEQFF	TGTGCCAGTAGTACCCCGGGACAGGTCAAGAATGAGCAGTTCTTC
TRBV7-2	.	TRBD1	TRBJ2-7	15	CASSPSGTGYYEQYF	TGTGCCAGCAGCCCATCCGGGACAGGGTACTACGAGCAGTACTTC
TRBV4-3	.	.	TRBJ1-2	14	CASSQDGGAAGYTF	TGCGCCAGCAGCCAAGATGGAGGAGCAGCTGGCTACACCTTC
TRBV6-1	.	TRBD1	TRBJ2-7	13	CASSEGRGREQYF	TGTGCCAGCAGTGAAGGCAGGGGGCGCGAGCAGTACTTC
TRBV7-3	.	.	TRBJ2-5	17	CASSLMGRNQGGETQYF	TGTGCCAGCAGCTTAATGGGGCGGAATCAAGGGGGAGAGACCCAGTACTTC
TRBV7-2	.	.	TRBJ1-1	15	CASSSQGGANTEAFF	TGTGCCAGCAGCTCCCAAGGGGGGGCAAACACTGAAGCTTTCTTT
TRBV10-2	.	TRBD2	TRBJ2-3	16	CASSGTSGGGTDTQYF	TGCGCCAGCAGTGGGACTAGCGGGGGGGGTACAGATACGCAGTATTTT
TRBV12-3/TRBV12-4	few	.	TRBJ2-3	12	CASSLSSDTQYF	TGTGCCAGCAGTTTATCATCCGATACGCAGTATTTT
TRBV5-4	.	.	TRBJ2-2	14	CASSLRSGYGELFF	TGTGCCAGCAGCCTACGGTCGGGGTACGGGGAGCTGTTTTTT
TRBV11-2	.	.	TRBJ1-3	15	CASSLSRGSGNTIYF	TGTGCCAGCAGCTTATCGCGGGGGTCCGGAAACACCATATATTTT
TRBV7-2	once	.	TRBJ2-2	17	CASSLGGGGPNTGELFF	TGTGCCAGCAGCCTTGGGGGGGGCGGGCCTAACACCGGGGAGCTGTTTTTT
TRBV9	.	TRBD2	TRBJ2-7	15	CASSVAPSGGSEQYF	TGTGCCAGCAGCGTAGCTCCTAGCGGGGGCAGCGAGCAGTACTTC
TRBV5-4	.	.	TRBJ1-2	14	CASSLAAQPYGYTF	TGTGCCAGCAGCTTGGCGGCACAGCCCTATGGCTACACCTTC
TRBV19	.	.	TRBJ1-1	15	CASSNPLPRNTEAFF	TGTGCCAGTAGTAACCCACTTCCTAGAAACACTGAAGCTTTCTTT
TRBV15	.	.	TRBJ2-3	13	CATSGASTDTQYF	TGTGCCACCAGCGGAGCTAGCACAGATACGCAGTATTTT
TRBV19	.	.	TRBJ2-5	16	CASKSLGPPSQETQYF	TGTGCCAGTAAGTCCTTGGGGCCACCTTCGCAAGAGACCCAGTACTTC
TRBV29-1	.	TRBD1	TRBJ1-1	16	CSVGGTGGALNTEAFF	TGCAGCGTTGGAGGGACAGGGGGCGCGTTAAACACTGAAGCTTTCTTT
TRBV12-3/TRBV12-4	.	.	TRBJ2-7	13	CASSVGSIDEQYF	TGTGCCAGCAGTGTCGGGAGTATCGACGAGCAGTACTTC
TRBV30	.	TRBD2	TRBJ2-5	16	CAWSVRAGGTLETQYF	TGTGCCTGGAGTGTACGGGCGGGGGGGACCTTGGAGACCCAGTACTTC
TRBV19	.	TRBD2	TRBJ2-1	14	CASSQRGTYNEQFF	TGTGCCAGTAGTCAGCGGGGAACCTACAATGAGCAGTTCTTC
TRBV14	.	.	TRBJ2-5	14	CASSPGSLKETQYF	TGTGCCAGCAGCCCAGGGTCCCTTAAAGAGACCCAGTACTTC
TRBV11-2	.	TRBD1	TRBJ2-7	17	CASSVGDLGQVFDEQYF	TGTGCCAGCAGCGTAGGGGACCTAGGACAGGTTTTCGACGAGCAGTACTTC
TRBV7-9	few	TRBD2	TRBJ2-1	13	CASSLEAGYEQFF	TGTGCCAGCAGCTTAGAAGCGGGATATGAGCAGTTCTTC
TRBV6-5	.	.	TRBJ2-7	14	CASSSAETYVEQYF	TGTGCCAGCAGTTCAGCGGAGACCTACGTAGAGCAGTACTTC
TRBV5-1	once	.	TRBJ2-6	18	CASSLFGGAKTGANVLTF	TGCGCCAGCAGCTTATTTGGGGGCGCCAAAACTGGGGCCAACGTCCTGACTTTC
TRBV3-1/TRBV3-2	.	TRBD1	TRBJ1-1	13	CASTGQVGTEAFF	TGTGCCAGCACCGGACAGGTGGGCACTGAAGCTTTCTTT
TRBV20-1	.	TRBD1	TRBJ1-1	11	CSARDSEGAFF	TGCAGTGCCCGGGACAGCGAGGGAGCTTTCTTT
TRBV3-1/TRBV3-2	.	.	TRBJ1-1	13	CASSQVANTEAFF	TGTGCCAGCAGCCAAGTAGCTAACACTGAAGCTTTCTTT
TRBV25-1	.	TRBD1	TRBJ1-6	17	CASSESPLGQTDSPLHF	TGTGCCAGCAGTGAATCCCCTCTGGGACAGACGGACTCACCCCTCCACTTT
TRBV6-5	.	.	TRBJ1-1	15	CASSHTDRGTTEAFF	TGTGCCAGCAGCCATACGGATAGGGGGACCACTGAAGCTTTCTTT
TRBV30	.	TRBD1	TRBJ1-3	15	CAWIGQGWSGNTIYF	TGTGCCTGGATTGGACAGGGTTGGTCTGGAAACACCATATATTTT
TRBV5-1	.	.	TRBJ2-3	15	CASSFRVTSTDTQYF	TGCGCCAGCAGCTTCCGGGTTACTAGCACAGATACGCAGTATTTT
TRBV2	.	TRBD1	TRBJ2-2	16	CASSEEGSGGTGELFF	TGTGCCAGCAGTGAAGAGGGGTCAGGGGGCACCGGGGAGCTGTTTTTT
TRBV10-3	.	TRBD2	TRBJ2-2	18	CAISEGLAGVKNTGELFF	TGTGCCATCAGTGAGGGACTAGCGGGGGTGAAGAACACCGGGGAGCTGTTTTTT
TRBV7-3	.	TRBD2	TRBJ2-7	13	CASSLREKGEQYF	TGTGCCAGCAGCTTGCGGGAGAAGGGCGAGCAGTACTTC
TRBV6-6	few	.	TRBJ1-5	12	CASSSQQTSQHF	TGTGCCAGCAGTTCCCAACAAACCTCCCAGCATTTT
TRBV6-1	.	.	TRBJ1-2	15	CASSEGGREYYGYTF	TGTGCCAGCAGTGAAGGAGGCAGGGAATACTATGGCTACACCTTC
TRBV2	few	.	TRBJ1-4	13	CATIRWGDEKLFF	TGTGCCACTATTCGGTGGGGGGATGAAAAACTGTTTTTT
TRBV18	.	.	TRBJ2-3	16	CASSPTNRLGIYTQYF	TGTGCCAGCTCACCAACAAACAGGTTAGGAATATATACGCAGTATTTT
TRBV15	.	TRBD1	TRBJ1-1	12	CATSNTGVEAFF	TGTGCCACCAGCAATACAGGGGTAGAAGCTTTCTTT